Reported below is one T cell receptor (beta chain). Its cognate antigen has yet to be identified. No base quality values were provided; no much bigger clone lies one nucleotide off. The data derive from a study of T cell responses to AZD1222 COVID-19 vaccine (TCRdb year 2021). With respect to the entire study: AZD1222 recipients given second doses at about 4 weeks or at about 12 weeks were pooled, since spike-specific TCR depth and breadth were not found to differ between the two schedules. TCR sequencing was performed for more than 230 trial participants, of whom around 210 were given two doses of AZD1222 and some 26 were given two doses of MenACWY control vaccine. Trial participants were enrolled by age into 18-55, 56-69 and 70-plus year subgroups, with roughly 150, 30 and 60 TCR-sequenced participants respectively. Results and caveats for the whole study, not just this receptor: The 56-69-year group was small, and its depth increase did not reach significance, likely because of low power. Most participants were white British and females outnumbered males, and the authors suggested that clonal diversity may have been underestimated. After two AZD1222 doses, spike-specific TCR breadth and depth were significantly higher than at day 0 and than in MenACWY recipients. Conclusions about previously exposed vaccinees were limited because only a handful of AZD1222 recipients were SARS-CoV-2 seropositive at baseline. Because no day 14 peak-response samples were available, the repertoires could be characterized only after the peak T cell response. Nearly half of unique spike-specific TCRs reportedly recognized epitopes outside regions mutated in the B.1.351 and B.1.1.7 variants. The vaccine-associated CD4 TCRs covered the entire spike protein, and the dominant responses fell in regions 160-218 and 743-854.

CDR1 is given as LNHDA and CDR2 as SQIVND, both from the germline V gene (reference sequence). Including cysteine and phenylalanine, the CDR3 has 15 amino acids. Just CDR3 DNA is preserved here, 45 bases in frame from base 1. The germline V end is reduced by 1 base and the J end by 2 bases; junction bases left unmatched: 5. The time point label for this specimen denotes: baseline before first vaccination. The vaccinee samples were drawn from two UK trials, COV001 and COV002, one of which was a single-blind randomized controlled phase 2/3 trial testing AZD1222 (ChAdOx1 nCoV-19) in healthy adults. Trial participant PBMC samples were collected at day 0 and day 28 after the second dose for TCRbeta chain sequencing. The CDR3 regions of human TCRbeta chains were analyzed by immunosequencing. The authors processed their data as follows. TCRs in the repertoires were matched against a reference library of SARS-CoV-2-specific TCRs that had been generated with the MIRA antigen-specificity platform. Breadth meant the fraction of unique TCRs that were SARS-CoV-2-associated, whereas depth meant the fraction of total T cells that were SARS-CoV-2-associated. Using the MIRA data, each spike-specific TCR was mapped to the spike region that the TCR reacts to and placed in a CD4 or CD8 class. Log10-transformed breadth and depth values were compared by one-way ANOVA with Sidak's multiple comparisons tests. TCRdb took this table from immuneACCESS and kept in-frame rearrangements with V and J called. Such tables lack part of the clones; where checked against another copy, unresolved V genes explain under half of the gap, and the rest is unexplained. The V and J calls and clone size were taken over from that table, and D and trimming were inferred from the DNA. The sample table shows 95,000 to 110,000 clones, and under 95% are seen once. About 20% of the sample rests with the top ten.

The TCR was taken from an adult in good health. The V and J genes are TRBV19 and TRBJ2-7, and TRBD1 matches 7 of the central bases. The material was peripheral blood, obtained on day 0 of AZD1222 vaccination. This receptor carries the CDR3 CASSIVGTDTYEQYF. The nucleotide sequence reads TGTGCCAGTAGTATAGTTGGGACAGACACCTACGAGCAGTACTTC.